This T cell receptor beta chain was documented in a study of T cell repertoires in cytomegalovirus infection. Study context: Indicated by public TCR beta signatures were CMV infection and matching HLA type.

This clonotype was counted a few times. What it binds is not known. General study results and limits: Based on cumulative public TCR beta family frequency, carriers of CMV plus the relevant HLA were identified. In two of eight donors, the top clonotype was HLA-C-restricted CMV-specific.

This CDR3 region has 14 residues. The ends lost 4 bases at V and 4 bases at J; junction bases unmatched: 4. The V gene's germline CDR1 is MDHEN and CDR2 SYDVKM. TCRdb redid the calling of the reads with MiXCR, one entry per CDR3 protein. Seen here are about 180,000 distinct CDR3 sequences, roughly 14% observed once, and the top ten hold 25% to 30%. Source material: PBMCs. The receptor comes from a human donor in good health (CMV status not recorded). Some clones in this sample may be carry-over from other donors' samples. The V and J genes are TRBV28 and TRBJ2-5; 9 nucleotides align to TRBD1. Here the CDR3 reads CASSWDRVGETQYF. As DNA, the CDR3 is TGTGCCAGCAGTTGGGACAGGGTAGGAGAGACCCAGTACTTC.